These T cell receptor beta chains were read from a single sample in a study of OX40 agonist ivuxolimab in advanced cancers. Some clones are missing from TCRdb's copy, which holds only in-frame ones; the method was immunoSEQ multiplex PCR. The sample includes about 19,000 clones, around 67% of them seen just once. This material consisted of CD4+ or CD8+ T cells sorted from blood, taken in a trial of the OX40 agonist ivuxolimab. These receptors originate from an adult with an advanced solid tumor such as melanoma, head and neck, liver or kidney cancer. The CDR3 runs from the conserved cysteine through the conserved F or W. Each record gives: clone size, V gene, J gene, D gene, CDR3 protein, CDR3 DNA. A D gene is named only where the DNA matches it firmly. Part of the rows lack a size; the others show once, few, many or a class for expanded clones.

size: -
V: TRBV21-1
J: TRBJ2-7
D: -
CDR3: CASSKDGILSYEQYF
DNA: TGTGCCAGCAGCAAAGACGGGATACTCTCCTACGAGCAGTACTTC

size: -
V: TRBV19
J: TRBJ2-3
D: TRBD2
CDR3: CASSIGFSGGADTQYF
DNA: TGTGCCAGTAGTATTGGCTTTAGCGGGGGAGCAGATACGCAGTATTTT

size: -
V: TRBV5-6
J: TRBJ1-5
D: -
CDR3: CASSLNGGSNQPQHF
DNA: TGTGCCAGCAGCTTGAACGGGGGTAGCAATCAGCCCCAGCATTTT

size: -
V: TRBV25-1
J: TRBJ2-1
D: -
CDR3: CASSGGVPEQFF
DNA: TGTGCCAGCAGTGGGGGGGTACCTGAGCAGTTCTTC

size: few
V: TRBV6-6
J: TRBJ2-5
D: TRBD1
CDR3: CASSYHGQAGQETQYF
DNA: TGTGCCAGCAGTTACCATGGACAGGCCGGGCAAGAGACCCAGTACTTC

size: once
V: TRBV5-1
J: TRBJ1-2
D: -
CDR3: CASSLATGKSGGYTF
DNA: TGCGCCAGCAGCTTGGCCACAGGGAAGAGTGGTGGCTACACCTTC

size: -
V: TRBV30
J: TRBJ1-2
D: -
CDR3: CAWTVEGYGYTF
DNA: TGTGCCTGGACGGTAGAGGGCTATGGCTACACCTTC

size: -
V: TRBV4-3
J: TRBJ1-2
D: -
CDR3: CASSHEYYGYTF
DNA: TGCGCCAGCAGCCATGAATACTATGGCTACACCTTC

size: -
V: TRBV7-2
J: TRBJ2-7
D: -
CDR3: CASSLADPYEQYF
DNA: TGTGCCAGCAGCTTAGCGGACCCATACGAGCAGTACTTC

size: -
V: TRBV15
J: TRBJ2-5
D: TRBD2
CDR3: CATSSSGGGELAQYF
DNA: TGTGCCACCAGCAGTAGCGGGGGGGGAGAGTTGGCCCAGTACTTC

size: few
V: TRBV5-3
J: TRBJ1-4
D: -
CDR3: CASSPGHGGNEKLFF
DNA: TGTGCCAGCAGTCCGGGACACGGGGGTAATGAAAAACTGTTTTTT

size: -
V: TRBV6-5
J: TRBJ2-2
D: -
CDR3: CASSYSGTTGELFF
DNA: TGTGCCAGCAGTTACTCAGGGACTACCGGGGAGCTGTTTTTT

size: few
V: TRBV9
J: TRBJ2-7
D: -
CDR3: CASSSQGGEQYF
DNA: TGTGCCAGCAGCAGCCAAGGGGGCGAGCAGTACTTC

size: -
V: TRBV27
J: TRBJ2-7
D: TRBD1
CDR3: CASRLTGGAEQYF
DNA: TGTGCCAGCAGGCTTACAGGGGGCGCCGAGCAGTACTTC

size: few
V: TRBV9
J: TRBJ1-1
D: -
CDR3: CASSVEGSDTEAFF
DNA: TGTGCCAGCAGCGTAGAAGGCAGCGACACTGAAGCTTTCTTT

size: -
V: TRBV6-1
J: TRBJ2-7
D: -
CDR3: CASRDPQGPTYEQYF
DNA: TGTGCCAGCAGGGACCCTCAGGGGCCGACCTACGAGCAGTACTTC

size: -
V: TRBV19
J: TRBJ1-2
D: -
CDR3: CASLSMYGYTF
DNA: TGTGCCAGTCTATCGATGTATGGCTACACCTTC

size: -
V: TRBV6-4
J: TRBJ2-1
D: TRBD2
CDR3: CASRGSPNNEQFF
DNA: TGTGCCAGCCGCGGGAGCCCCAACAATGAGCAGTTCTTC

size: -
V: TRBV2
J: TRBJ1-1
D: -
CDR3: CASSEEGGNTEAFF
DNA: TGTGCCAGCAGTGAAGAGGGGGGAAACACTGAAGCTTTCTTT

size: -
V: TRBV4-3
J: TRBJ2-3
D: -
CDR3: CASSPDGDSTDTQYF
DNA: TGCGCCAGCAGCCCCGATGGGGATAGCACAGATACGCAGTATTTT

size: -
V: TRBV4-3
J: TRBJ2-7
D: -
CDR3: CASSPGTDLEQYF
DNA: TGCGCCAGCAGTCCCGGGACCGACCTCGAGCAGTACTTC

size: -
V: TRBV9
J: TRBJ1-2
D: -
CDR3: CASSVLGGARGYTF
DNA: TGTGCCAGCAGCGTCCTAGGAGGGGCACGGGGCTACACCTTC

size: -
V: TRBV27
J: TRBJ2-5
D: -
CDR3: CASSLLGDETQYF
DNA: TGTGCCAGCAGTTTGTTAGGGGACGAGACCCAGTACTTC

size: few
V: TRBV28
J: TRBJ1-1
D: -
CDR3: CASSLVGTDQTENTEAFF
DNA: TGTGCCAGCAGTTTAGTGGGGACCGACCAAACCGAAAACACTGAAGCTTTCTTT

size: -
V: TRBV27
J: TRBJ1-6
D: -
CDR3: CASSLRRDPYVQDSPLHF
DNA: TGTGCCAGCAGTCTACGGCGGGACCCCTATGTTCAGGATTCACCCCTCCACTTT

size: -
V: TRBV7-3
J: TRBJ1-1
D: -
CDR3: CASSLTGNTEAFF
DNA: TGTGCCAGCAGCTTAACGGGTAACACTGAAGCTTTCTTT

size: few
V: TRBV5-8
J: TRBJ2-6
D: -
CDR3: CASSFGISGANVLTF
DNA: TGTGCCAGCAGCTTCGGCATCTCTGGGGCCAACGTCCTGACTTTC

size: -
V: TRBV4-3
J: TRBJ1-2
D: -
CDR3: CASSQDLQASYGYTF
DNA: TGCGCCAGCAGCCAAGATCTACAGGCCAGCTATGGCTACACCTTC

size: -
V: TRBV6-5
J: TRBJ2-7
D: -
CDR3: CASGLSLREQYF
DNA: TGTGCCAGTGGCCTGAGTTTACGAGAGCAGTACTTC

size: -
V: TRBV4-3
J: TRBJ2-7
D: -
CDR3: CASSQGILSTEQYF
DNA: TGCGCCAGCAGCCAAGGGATCCTTTCGACGGAGCAGTACTTC

size: -
V: TRBV5-1
J: TRBJ2-7
D: -
CDR3: CASSLPDRDYEQYF
DNA: TGCGCCAGCAGCCTCCCGGACAGAGACTACGAGCAGTACTTC

size: -
V: TRBV9
J: TRBJ2-3
D: -
CDR3: CASTRANTDTQYF
DNA: TGTGCCAGCACCAGGGCGAACACAGATACGCAGTATTTT

size: -
V: TRBV30
J: TRBJ2-3
D: TRBD1
CDR3: CAWSTGQGPSGDTQYF
DNA: TGTGCCTGGAGTACTGGACAGGGCCCGTCAGGAGATACGCAGTATTTT

size: -
V: TRBV5-1
J: TRBJ2-7
D: TRBD1
CDR3: CASSLLRGREQYF
DNA: TGCGCCAGCAGCCTACTCAGGGGGCGCGAGCAGTACTTC

size: -
V: TRBV11-3
J: TRBJ1-1
D: -
CDR3: CASSLFYSEAFF
DNA: TGTGCCAGCAGCTTATTTTACTCTGAAGCTTTCTTT

size: -
V: TRBV6-5
J: TRBJ2-7
D: TRBD2
CDR3: CASSYSPSGDYEQYF
DNA: TGTGCCAGCAGTTACTCGCCTAGCGGGGACTACGAGCAGTACTTC